This T cell receptor beta chain was recorded in a study of blood T cells in healthy people across ages. Trimming took 3 bases from V and 3 from J, leaving 6 bases between them. There are 12 residues in the CDR3. Germline V gives CDR1 LNHNV, CDR2 YYDKDF (reference sequence). Isolation per sample recovered at least 6 million PBMCs. Then a second PCR, running about 7 to 11 cycles, was carried out with a sample-barcoded 5' primer and a J-beta primer mix. MiXCR, applied by TCRdb to the 5' RACE reads, yields one record per CDR3 protein. Here the sample spans under 1,000,000 distinct CDR3 sequences, about half being singletons. Study results and limitations: The study lacked donor CMV status, which possibly confounded expanded clonotype changes. Unsorted PBMCs prevented conclusive naive versus antigen-experienced comparison.

This clonotype has just a few counts. The target antigen is unknown. The chain joins TRBV15 to TRBJ2-7; D is undetermined. The sample taken for sequencing was blood. This receptor was identified in an elderly man in good health. This CDR3 reads CATSRDRYEQYF. The CDR3 DNA follows: TGTGCCACCAGCAGGGACCGCTACGAGCAGTACTTC.